The 24 T cell receptor beta chains below come from one sample, sequenced in a study of PD-1 blockade in classical Hodgkin lymphoma. This table comes from immunoSEQ multiplex PCR, and its TCRdb copy is limited to in-frame clones, with some not included. Seen here are tens of thousands of clones, 90% observed once, and the top ten hold 2.5% to 3.5%. Time point denoted: cycle 4 day 1 (C4D1), after more than five weeks of nivolumab. Every patient relapsed after autologous stem cell transplantation, and brentuximab vedotin exposure varied. The material was peripheral blood mononuclear cells (PBMCs), obtained before the fourth cycle of nivolumab. All receptors derive from a human donor with classical Hodgkin lymphoma.

This chain links TRBV7-2 with TRBJ1-6, with no clear D. V lost 2 bases and J lost 6, with 14 bases in between. The CDR3 extends over 16 amino acids. Germline V lookup: CDR1 SGHTA, CDR2 FQGNSA. The CDR3 region has the DNA TGTGCCAGCAGCTTATACGGGGTGACCCTTAATTCACCCCTCCACTTT. Translating gives CASSLYGVTLNSPLHF.

This rearrangement joins TRBV7-9 to TRBJ1-2; D is ambiguous. Trimming took off 2 bases at V and 5 bases at J, with 18 bases between the two ends. The CDR3 loop spans 16 amino acids. The V gene's germline CDR1 is SEHNR and CDR2 FQNEAQ (reference sequence). The CDR3 spells CASSLSEYLGRYGYTF. The CDR3 coding sequence is TGTGCCAGCAGCTTATCCGAGTATCTGGGAAGATATGGCTACACCTTC. The full variable domain, completed using reference TRBV7-9 and TRBJ1-2, is DTGVSQNPRHKITKRGQNVTFRCDPISEHNRLYWYRQTLGQGPEFLTYFQNEAQLEKSRLLSDRFSAERPKGSFSTLEIQRTEQGDSAMYLCASSLSEYLGRYGYTFGSGTRLTVV.

The chain links TRBV6-5 to TRBJ1-1; D is ambiguous. Between the trimmed V and J ends, which lost 7 bases and 2 bases, there was a span of 17 bases. This CDR3 has 15 residues. Germline V gene data show CDR1 as MNHEY and CDR2 as SVGAGI. The CDR3 here is CASKVRAQFNTEAFF. Written as DNA, the CDR3 is TGTGCCAGCAAAGTACGGGCGCAGTTCAACACTGAAGCTTTCTTT.

The chain links TRBV7-2 to TRBJ2-1; possible D gene TRBD2, 6 bases. The CDR3 consists of 15 residues. Trimming stripped 6 bases from V and 2 bases from J, with 14 bases between. From germline, CDR1 is SGHTA and CDR2 FQGNSA. The CDR3 nucleotides read TGTGCCAGCAGGGACCGGGACTCCCCCTACAATGAGCAGTTCTTC. Protein sequence: CASRDRDSPYNEQFF.

V usage is TRBV30 and J usage is TRBJ2-1; TRBD2 matches 8 bases. J lost 4 bases, V lost 5 bases, and 7 bases had no gene match. Germline V lookup: CDR1 GTSNPN, CDR2 SVGIG (reference sequence). The CDR3 covers 14 residues. The DNA of the CDR3 is TGTGCCTGGGACCCCCCGGGGGGGTACAATGAGCAGTTCTTC. It translates to CAWDPPGGYNEQFF.

This clone was recorded a few times. The chain is built from TRBV5-6 and TRBJ1-6; 10 bases match TRBD1. Losses at the gene ends were 4 bases for V and 9 bases for J; bases not matched to a gene: 7. Germline V gives CDR1 SGHDT, CDR2 YYEEEE. CDR3 length: 15 residues. CDR3 coding DNA: TGTGCCAGCAGCACAATCGGGACAGGGGCTTCACCCCTCCACTTT. Translating gives CASSTIGTGASPLHF.

The gene calls are TRBV7-2 and TRBJ2-2; D unresolved. The germline V gene has CDR1 SGHTA and CDR2 FQGNSA. Trimming cost V 5 bases and J 3 bases, with 10 bases left between them. The CDR3 contains 14 residues. The CDR3 spells CASSLGGDTGELFF. CDR3 sequence (DNA): TGTGCCAGCAGCCTAGGTGGGGACACCGGGGAGCTGTTTTTT. Complete variable domain (other parts from reference TRBV7-2 and TRBJ2-2): GAGVSQSPSNKVTEKGKDVELRCDPISGHTALYWYRQSLGQGLEFLIYFQGNSAPDKSGLPSDRFSAERTGGSVSTLTIQRTQQEDSAVYLCASSLGGDTGELFFGEGSRLTVL.

This chain joins TRBV11-3 and TRBJ2-7; D gene uncertain. Germline V lookup: CDR1 SGHNT, CDR2 YENEEA. The CDR3 totals 15 residues. Trimming took off 2 bases at V and 7 bases at J, with 18 bases between the two ends. The CDR3 DNA sequence: TGTGCCAGCAGCTTACCGGACGGTCTTGTTGGGGAGCAGTACTTC. Translation: CASSLPDGLVGEQYF.

This chain links TRBV5-1 with TRBJ1-4; D is unresolved. The germline V gene encodes CDR1 SGHRS and CDR2 YFSETQ. The CDR3 covers 12 residues. The ends were cut back, 5 bases at V and 4 bases at J, with 6 bases in the middle. This CDR3 is CASSGVNEKLFF. In DNA, the CDR3 is TGCGCCAGCAGTGGGGTTAATGAAAAACTGTTTTTT.

This rearrangement joins TRBV28 to TRBJ2-5; 9 bases are shared with TRBD2. Looked up from germline, CDR1 is MDHEN and CDR2 is SYDVKM. The junction had 7 bases not matched to a gene; V was cut back by 1 base and J by 4 bases. The CDR3 runs 16 residues. In DNA, the CDR3 is TGTGCCAGCAGTTTATTGAGCGGGGGGTTACTAGAGACCCAGTACTTC. Residues: CASSLLSGGLLETQYF.

The chain recombines TRBV28 with TRBJ2-7; D uncertain. The CDR3 has 15 amino acids. The germline gives CDR1 MDHEN, CDR2 SYDVKM. V was shortened by 6 bases and J by 2 bases, with 17 bases between the two germline ends. The CDR3 DNA sequence: TGTGCCAGCAGCCTGAGGTTAACGGGCACCTACGAGCAGTACTTC. Its translation is CASSLRLTGTYEQYF.

The chain couples TRBV4-1 to TRBJ2-2; D is tentatively TRBD1 or TRBD2 (5 bases each). The CDR3 contains 16 residues. V shed 0 bases and J shed 3 bases, with 11 bases lying between them. CDR1 is MGHRA, CDR2 YSYEKL, per germline. In DNA, the CDR3 is TGCGCCAGCAGCCAAGAGAGGGTCAGGGACACCGGGGAGCTGTTTTTT. This encodes CASSQERVRDTGELFF.

This sequence joins TRBV7-9 and TRBJ2-7; 10 bases are a match to TRBD2. Germline V gene data show CDR1 as SEHNR and CDR2 as FQNEAQ (reference sequence). The junction had 2 bases not matched to a gene; V was cut back by 1 base and J by 5 bases. The CDR3 is made up of 14 amino acids. CDR3 bases: TGTGCCAGCAGCTTAGGGACTAGCGGCCACGAGCAGTACTTC. Its translation: CASSLGTSGHEQYF. The whole variable domain, filled in from reference TRBV7-9 and TRBJ2-7, reads DTGVSQNPRHKITKRGQNVTFRCDPISEHNRLYWYRQTLGQGPEFLTYFQNEAQLEKSRLLSDRFSAERPKGSFSTLEIQRTEQGDSAMYLCASSLGTSGHEQYFGPGTRLTVT.

CDR3 nucleotide sequence: TGTGCCAGCAGTTTCCCCATCCAGACTCGCCCCCTTTCCTACGAGCAGTACTTC. Amino acid sequence: CASSFPIQTRPLSYEQYF. The V gene is TRBV28, the J gene TRBJ2-7; D remains unclear. The germline V gene has CDR1 MDHEN and CDR2 SYDVKM. The CDR3 has 18 residues. With 3 bases removed from V and 1 base from J, the gap between germline ends came to 22 bases.

The chain is built from TRBV5-6 and TRBJ1-1; TRBD1 matches 9 bases. V lost 2 bases and J lost 2; bases outside the gene matches: 7. CDR3 length: 16 residues. Germline V CDR1 and CDR2: SGHDT, YYEEEE. Written as DNA, the CDR3 is TGTGCCAGCAGCTTCGGGACAGGGAGGGTCAACACTGAAGCTTTCTTT. Protein product: CASSFGTGRVNTEAFF.

The rearrangement links TRBV9 to TRBJ2-4; 9 nucleotides agree with TRBD2. Germline trimming cut 0 bases from V and 0 bases from J; bases unmatched to any gene: 7. The germline CDR1 and CDR2 sequences are SGDLS and YYNGEE. The CDR3 consists of 18 residues. The CDR3 loop reads CASSVGPAGGLAKNIQYF. The CDR3 nucleotides are TGTGCCAGCAGCGTAGGTCCAGCGGGGGGCCTAGCCAAAAACATTCAGTACTTC.

The J gene is TRBJ1-4, the V gene TRBV19; no clear D. V lost 7 bases to trimming and J lost 15 bases, with 27 bases between them. The CDR3 covers 15 residues. Per the germline V gene, CDR1 is LNHDA and CDR2 is SQIVND (reference sequence). The CDR3 spells CASKTLTGSVGRMFF. The CDR3 DNA sequence: TGTGCCAGTAAAACACTGACCGGGTCTGTGGGTAGAATGTTTTTT.

The chain combines TRBV19 with TRBJ1-1; possibly TRBD1 for D (5 bases). The CDR3 loop spans 13 amino acids. Germline CDR1 reads LNHDA; CDR2 reads SQIVND (reference sequence). V dropped 3 bases and J dropped 1 base, with 6 bases sitting between them. CDR3: CASSIRANTEAFF. In DNA form, the CDR3 reads TGTGCCAGTAGTATCAGGGCGAACACTGAAGCTTTCTTT.

This clone was counted a few times. V and J are TRBV7-8 and TRBJ1-1; TRBD1 is a possible D gene (6 bases). Trimming took off 4 bases at V and 1 base at J, with 7 bases between the two ends. Germline V CDR1 and CDR2: SGHVS, FQNEAQ. This CDR3 contains 13 residues. The CDR3, as DNA: TGTGCCAGCAGCTCGACAGGGAACACTGAAGCTTTCTTT. This codes for CASSSTGNTEAFF. The full variable domain, completed using reference TRBV7-8 and TRBJ1-1, is GAGVSQSPRYKVAKRGQDVALRCDPISGHVSLFWYQQALGQGPEFLTYFQNEAQLDKSGLPSDRFFAERPEGSVSTLKIQRTQQEDSAVYLCASSSTGNTEAFFGQGTRLTVV.

The CDR3 sequence: CASSQDPGSIYEQYF. The DNA for the CDR3 is TGTGCCAGCAGCCAAGATCCAGGGTCAATCTACGAGCAGTACTTC. The rearrangement joins TRBV4-2 to TRBJ2-7, with D perhaps TRBD1 (5 bases). Germline CDR1 is LGHNA and CDR2 is YNFKEQ. The germline V and J ends were trimmed by 0 bases and 3 bases, with 12 bases remaining between them. CDR3 size: 15 residues.

The genes are TRBV27 and TRBJ1-2; a weak D match, TRBD1 (6 bases). The V gene lost 8 bases and the J gene lost 4 bases, with 17 bases spanning the gap. Per the germline V gene, CDR1 is MNHEY and CDR2 is SMNVEV (reference sequence). This CDR3 has 14 amino acids. The CDR3 DNA is TGTGCCAGCGCTCTCCAGGGGCCTTCCTATGGCTACACCTTC. Translating gives CASALQGPSYGYTF.

The rearrangement uses TRBV19 and TRBJ1-6, with D possibly matching TRBD1 (6 bases). CDR1 is LNHDA, CDR2 SQIVND, per germline (reference sequence). The V gene lost 3 bases and the J gene lost 7 bases, with 13 bases spanning the gap. The CDR3 has 15 amino acids. This CDR3 is CASSMPTGLNSPLHF. Written as DNA, the CDR3 is TGTGCCAGTAGTATGCCGACAGGCTTGAATTCACCCCTCCACTTT.

V is TRBV11-2 and J is TRBJ1-1; the D gene is possibly TRBD1 (5 bases). CDR1 and CDR2 (germline): SGHAT, FQNNGV. The CDR3 sequence is 13 residues long. V was trimmed by 1 base and J by 4 bases, leaving 7 bases between them. The CDR3 is CASSLGGTTEAFF. The CDR3 nucleotides read TGTGCCAGCAGCTTAGGGGGGACCACTGAAGCTTTCTTT.

The genes are TRBV7-2 and TRBJ1-5, with D maybe TRBD1 (6 bases). The CDR3 has 14 amino acids. Germline-derived CDR1 and CDR2 are SGHTA and FQGNSA. Trimming took 4 bases from V and 6 from J, leaving 13 bases between them. The CDR3 DNA is TGTGCCAGCAGCTCTCAGGGGATGGGTCAGCCCCAGCATTTT. As protein: CASSSQGMGQPQHF.